The rows below give T cell receptor beta chains drawn from one sample of a study of blood T cells in healthy people across ages. TCRdb itself ran the 5' RACE reads through MiXCR, one entry per CDR3 protein. The repertoire holds hundreds of thousands of distinct CDR3 sequences, with around 45% as singletons. Material for sequencing was blood. These receptors all stem from a man aged 55-75 years in good health. The CDR3 runs from the conserved cysteine through the conserved F or W. The D gene is left open where the match is weak. Clone size is given for some rows only: seen once, a few or many times, or a class if the clone is expanded.

D gene	J gene	clone size	V gene	CDR3 protein	CDR3 DNA
-	TRBJ2-1	many	TRBV7-9	CASSLGGSYNEQFF	TGTGCCAGCAGCTTAGGGGGCTCCTACAATGAGCAGTTCTTC
-	TRBJ2-7	few	TRBV12-3/TRBV12-4	CASSLSRWLVGEQYF	TGTGCCAGCAGTCTCAGTCGCTGGCTAGTCGGCGAGCAGTACTTC
-	TRBJ1-2	few	TRBV29-1	CSVVKGLGGYTF	TGCAGCGTTGTGAAGGGGCTGGGAGGCTACACCTTC
-	TRBJ2-1	few	TRBV5-1	CASSVGLSYNEQFF	TGCGCCAGCAGCGTGGGACTCTCCTACAATGAGCAGTTCTTC
TRBD1	TRBJ2-7	few	TRBV7-9	CASSHTTQGYYEQYF	TGTGCCAGCAGCCACACTACACAGGGGTACTACGAGCAGTACTTC
-	TRBJ2-5	-	TRBV2	CASKKDSSQETQYF	TGTGCCAGCAAAAAGGACTCGTCCCAAGAGACCCAGTACTTC
TRBD2	TRBJ2-1	-	TRBV20-1	CSAQAGGQQFF	TGCAGTGCCCAAGCGGGGGGCCAGCAGTTCTTC
-	TRBJ1-2	-	TRBV7-2	CASSPRAGEYGYTF	TGTGCCAGCAGCCCCCGGGCAGGGGAGTATGGCTACACCTTC
TRBD1	TRBJ2-3	few	TRBV5-5	CASSLDTGTGTDTQYF	TGTGCCAGCAGCTTGGATACCGGGACAGGGACAGATACGCAGTATTTT
TRBD2	TRBJ2-1	-	TRBV3-1	CASSQAPGGRYNGQFF	TGTGCCAGCAGCCAAGCCCCGGGGGGACGATACAATGGGCAGTTCTTC